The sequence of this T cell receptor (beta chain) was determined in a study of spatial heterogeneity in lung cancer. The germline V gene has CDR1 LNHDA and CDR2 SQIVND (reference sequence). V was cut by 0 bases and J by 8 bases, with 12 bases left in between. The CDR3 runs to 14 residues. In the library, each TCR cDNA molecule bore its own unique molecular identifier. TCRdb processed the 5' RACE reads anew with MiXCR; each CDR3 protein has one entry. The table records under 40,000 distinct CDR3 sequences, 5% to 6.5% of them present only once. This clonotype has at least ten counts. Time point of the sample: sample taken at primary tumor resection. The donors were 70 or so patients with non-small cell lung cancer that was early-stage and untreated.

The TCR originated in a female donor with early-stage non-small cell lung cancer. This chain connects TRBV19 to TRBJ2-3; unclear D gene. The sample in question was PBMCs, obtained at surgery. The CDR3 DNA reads TGTGCCAGTAGTATAGATTGGGCGCGCTTTACGCAGTATTTT. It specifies CASSIDWARFTQYF.